This T cell receptor (beta chain) was captured in a study of cytomegalovirus exposure and HLA in healthy donors. Study results and limitations: In vitro assays verified that three CMV-associated chains recognized CMV antigens specifically. In a later analysis, productive TCRs from donors in an Asian-associated ancestry cluster reportedly carried fewer N-insertions than the cohort mean.

PCR amplification relied on 60 Vbeta primers (plus 13 Jbeta primers). The assay was immunoSEQ multiplex PCR, and TCRdb's table has in-frame clones only and misses some. The sample yields 150,000 to 200,000 clones, roughly 13% seen once. This clone was found a few times. Antigen unknown. Trimming took 7 bases from V and 11 from J, leaving 14 bases between them. Per the germline V gene, CDR1 is LNHDA and CDR2 is SQIVND (reference sequence). This CDR3 region has 11 residues. The specimen sequenced was PBMCs. The TCR was taken from a man over 45 in good health and CMV-seropositive. The chain has TRBV19 and TRBJ1-1, with D tentatively TRBD1 (6 bases). CDR3 DNA: TGTGCCAGTAACAGGGACTACGCGGCTTTCTTT. This gives the protein CASNRDYAAFF.